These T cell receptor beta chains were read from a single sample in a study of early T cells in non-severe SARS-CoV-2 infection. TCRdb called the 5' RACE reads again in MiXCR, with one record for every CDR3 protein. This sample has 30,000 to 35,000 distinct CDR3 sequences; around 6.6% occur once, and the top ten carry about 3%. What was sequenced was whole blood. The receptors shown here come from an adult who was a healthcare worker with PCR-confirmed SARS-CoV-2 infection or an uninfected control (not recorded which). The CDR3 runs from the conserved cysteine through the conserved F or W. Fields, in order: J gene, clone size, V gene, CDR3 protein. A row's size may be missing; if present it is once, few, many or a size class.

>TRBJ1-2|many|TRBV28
CASTFTDRGNYGYTF
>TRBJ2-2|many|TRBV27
CASSFENTGELFF
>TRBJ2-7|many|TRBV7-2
CASSLEGVGEQYF
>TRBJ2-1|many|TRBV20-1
CSASATLRRNEQFF
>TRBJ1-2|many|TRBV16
CASSQGTGAYGYTF
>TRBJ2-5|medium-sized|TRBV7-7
CASSTGRTYQETQYF
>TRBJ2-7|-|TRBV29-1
CSAATGTYTYYDEQYF
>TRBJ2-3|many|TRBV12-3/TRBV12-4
CASSLAGGTDTQYF
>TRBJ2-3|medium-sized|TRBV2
CASSDGWRTSTDTQYF
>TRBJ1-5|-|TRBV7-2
CASSLERGNQPQHF
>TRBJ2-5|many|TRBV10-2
CASKGLALAVQYF
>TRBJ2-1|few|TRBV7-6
CASSLDYSSYNEQFF
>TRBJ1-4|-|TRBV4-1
CASSLLGGGATNEKLFF
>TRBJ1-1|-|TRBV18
CASSRRLERSTEAFF
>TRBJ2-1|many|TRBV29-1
CSVVADRDNEQFF
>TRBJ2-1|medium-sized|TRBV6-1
CASSSTSGSSYEQFF
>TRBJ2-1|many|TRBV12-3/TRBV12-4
CASSSGGPEFNEQFF
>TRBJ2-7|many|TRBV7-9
CASRPDRGGSFRYEQYF
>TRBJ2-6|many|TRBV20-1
CSARPSGGLSSGANVLTF
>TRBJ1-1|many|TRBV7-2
CASSLKALNTEAFF
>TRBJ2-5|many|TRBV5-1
CASSFLSGEQTQYF
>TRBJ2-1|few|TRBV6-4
CASSPSQASYNEQFF
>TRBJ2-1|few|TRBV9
CASRDKAYNEQFF
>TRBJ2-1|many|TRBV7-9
CASSWGGTSGRARFINEQFF
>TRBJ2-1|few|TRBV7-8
CASSLTVFGEQFF
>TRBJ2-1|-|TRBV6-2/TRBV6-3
CASTQGRVTFF
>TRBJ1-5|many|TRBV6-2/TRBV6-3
CASSPIDRGSQPQHF
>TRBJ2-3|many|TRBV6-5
CASSYRAGGSTDTQYF
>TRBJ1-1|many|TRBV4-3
CASSQTGVTEAFF
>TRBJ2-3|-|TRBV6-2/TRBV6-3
CASTQSGDTQYF
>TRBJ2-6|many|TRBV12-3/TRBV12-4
CASSPRGVVGANVLTF
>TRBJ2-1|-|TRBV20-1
CSANRGLAGYNEQFF
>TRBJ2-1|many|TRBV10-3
CAISESGSGVVNEQFF